The clone carrying this TCR beta chain is a singleton in its sample. Its target is unknown. One end of the junction fails to match germline, which may point to a read error. This sample stems from a study of T cell responses to AZD1222 COVID-19 vaccine. Whole-study results and caveats: Possibly, clonal diversity was underestimated; donors were largely white British and included more females. Spike regions recognized by vaccine-associated CD4 TCRs spanned the protein, led by 160-218 and 743-854.

Germline loops: CDR1 ENHRY, CDR2 SYGVKD. The CDR3 is made up of 13 amino acids. Clones were sequenced by immunoSEQ multiplex PCR, and TCRdb holds only the in-frame ones, with some missing. The sample contains under 130,000 clones, 91% of which appear only once. This sequence originates from an adult in good health. This sequence joins TRBV10-3 and TRBJ1-1; no reliable D call. The material was peripheral blood, obtained on day 0 of AZD1222 vaccination. The CDR3, as DNA: TGTGCCATCAGACGCGTGTCAGACACAGAAGCTTTCTTT. It codes for CAIRRVSDTEAFF.